A selection of T cell receptor beta chains follows, all from one sample in a study of T-cell reconstitution after alpha-beta-depleted transplantation in children. TCRdb redid the calling of the PCR reads with MiXCR, one entry per CDR3 protein. The sample yields about a million distinct CDR3 sequences, roughly 29% seen once. This specimen was PBMCs, mostly from graft donor cells, taken 360 days after TCRalphabeta/CD19-depleted stem cell transplant. The source of these receptors is a boy less than two years old who had a stem cell transplant for SCID, so the T cells may come from the graft donor. The CDR3 runs from the conserved cysteine through the conserved F or W. A D gene is named only where the DNA matches it firmly. Size is omitted from some rows. Given values are once, few, many or a class for expanded clones.

D gene: TRBD2
V gene: TRBV11-2
J gene: TRBJ2-2
clone size: many
CDR3 length: 14
CDR3 protein: CASSPLAGAGELFF
CDR3 DNA: TGTGCCAGCAGCCCCTTAGCGGGGGCCGGGGAGCTGTTTTTT

D gene: -
V gene: TRBV7-2
J gene: TRBJ2-4
clone size: -
CDR3 length: 14
CDR3 protein: CASSLSGVEDIQYF
CDR3 DNA: TGTGCCAGCAGCTTAAGTGGAGTGGAGGACATTCAGTACTTC

D gene: -
V gene: TRBV12-3/TRBV12-4
J gene: TRBJ1-1
clone size: few
CDR3 length: 12
CDR3 protein: CASGPADTEAFF
CDR3 DNA: TGTGCCAGTGGCCCGGCGGACACTGAAGCTTTCTTT

D gene: -
V gene: TRBV3-1
J gene: TRBJ2-7
clone size: -
CDR3 length: 16
CDR3 protein: CASSHQARDGPYEQYF
CDR3 DNA: TGTGCCAGCAGCCATCAGGCCCGGGACGGTCCCTACGAGCAGTACTTC

D gene: -
V gene: TRBV7-2
J gene: TRBJ2-1
clone size: few
CDR3 length: 13
CDR3 protein: CASTSPSLNEQFF
CDR3 DNA: TGTGCCAGCACCTCTCCCAGCTTGAATGAGCAGTTCTTC

D gene: -
V gene: TRBV5-1
J gene: TRBJ2-2
clone size: -
CDR3 length: 13
CDR3 protein: CASSKGNTGELFF
CDR3 DNA: TGCGCCAGCAGTAAAGGGAACACCGGGGAGCTGTTTTTT

D gene: TRBD1
V gene: TRBV12-3/TRBV12-4
J gene: TRBJ2-1
clone size: -
CDR3 length: 15
CDR3 protein: CATRPQGQQYNEQFF
CDR3 DNA: TGTGCCACCAGACCTCAGGGACAGCAGTACAATGAGCAGTTCTTC

D gene: TRBD1
V gene: TRBV11-2
J gene: TRBJ1-5
clone size: -
CDR3 length: 15
CDR3 protein: CASSLDRGPYQPQHF
CDR3 DNA: TGTGCCAGCAGCTTAGACAGGGGGCCCTATCAGCCCCAGCATTTT

D gene: -
V gene: TRBV9
J gene: TRBJ1-4
clone size: few
CDR3 length: 14
CDR3 protein: CASSAHLSGEKLFF
CDR3 DNA: TGTGCCAGCAGCGCCCACCTGTCGGGGGAAAAACTGTTTTTT

D gene: -
V gene: TRBV12-3/TRBV12-4
J gene: TRBJ1-1
clone size: -
CDR3 length: 13
CDR3 protein: CASSNWPTTEAFF
CDR3 DNA: TGTGCCAGCAGTAACTGGCCCACCACTGAAGCTTTCTTT

D gene: -
V gene: TRBV5-1
J gene: TRBJ2-1
clone size: -
CDR3 length: 16
CDR3 protein: CASSLIGGGGRNEQFF
CDR3 DNA: TGCGCCAGCAGCCTCATTGGAGGGGGAGGCAGGAATGAGCAGTTCTTC

D gene: -
V gene: TRBV9
J gene: TRBJ2-5
clone size: -
CDR3 length: 15
CDR3 protein: CASSVGTGRGGTQYF
CDR3 DNA: TGTGCCAGCAGCGTAGGGACAGGGAGGGGGGGGACCCAGTACTTC

D gene: TRBD1
V gene: TRBV27
J gene: TRBJ1-1
clone size: -
CDR3 length: 18
CDR3 protein: CASSSTHRGLGMNTEAFF
CDR3 DNA: TGTGCCAGCAGTTCAACCCACAGGGGGCTGGGCATGAACACTGAAGCTTTCTTT

D gene: -
V gene: TRBV20-1
J gene: TRBJ2-6
clone size: few
CDR3 length: 18
CDR3 protein: CSARAPLGVRSGANVLTF
CDR3 DNA: TGCAGTGCTAGAGCCCCGTTAGGGGTTCGCTCTGGGGCCAACGTCCTGACTTTC

D gene: -
V gene: TRBV7-9
J gene: TRBJ1-2
clone size: few
CDR3 length: 13
CDR3 protein: CASSLLGTYGYTF
CDR3 DNA: TGTGCCAGCAGCTTACTCGGGACCTATGGCTACACCTTC

D gene: TRBD1
V gene: TRBV29-1
J gene: TRBJ2-2
clone size: few
CDR3 length: 14
CDR3 protein: CSAKGQGATGELFF
CDR3 DNA: TGCAGCGCCAAGGGGCAGGGGGCCACCGGGGAGCTGTTTTTT

D gene: -
V gene: TRBV6-2/TRBV6-3
J gene: TRBJ2-7
clone size: few
CDR3 length: 14
CDR3 protein: CASSYAGPKGEQYF
CDR3 DNA: TGTGCCAGCAGTTACGCGGGACCTAAGGGCGAGCAGTACTTC

D gene: TRBD2
V gene: TRBV7-2
J gene: TRBJ2-7
clone size: -
CDR3 length: 16
CDR3 protein: CASSLAISGGLYEQYF
CDR3 DNA: TGTGCCAGCAGCTTAGCCATCTCGGGGGGGCTATACGAGCAGTACTTC

D gene: -
V gene: TRBV5-1
J gene: TRBJ2-1
clone size: -
CDR3 length: 17
CDR3 protein: CASSLRLVWDGYNEQFF
CDR3 DNA: TGCGCCAGCAGCTTGAGGCTTGTATGGGACGGATACAATGAGCAGTTCTTC

D gene: -
V gene: TRBV3-1
J gene: TRBJ1-6
clone size: -
CDR3 length: 15
CDR3 protein: CASSQGAGDGSPLHF
CDR3 DNA: TGTGCCAGCAGCCAAGGGGCGGGGGACGGTTCACCCCTCCACTTT

D gene: TRBD1
V gene: TRBV7-6
J gene: TRBJ2-2
clone size: few
CDR3 length: 19
CDR3 protein: CASSLTKDRAIVNTGELFF
CDR3 DNA: TGTGCCAGCAGCTTAACCAAGGACAGGGCTATTGTGAACACCGGGGAGCTGTTTTTT

D gene: -
V gene: TRBV19
J gene: TRBJ1-1
clone size: -
CDR3 length: 15
CDR3 protein: CASRRTGTVNTEAFF
CDR3 DNA: TGTGCCAGTAGACGAACCGGGACGGTAAACACTGAAGCTTTCTTT

D gene: -
V gene: TRBV29-1
J gene: TRBJ2-3
clone size: -
CDR3 length: 13
CDR3 protein: CMTSAVGRDTQYF
CDR3 DNA: TGCATGACCTCAGCCGTCGGACGAGATACGCAGTATTTT

D gene: -
V gene: TRBV24-1
J gene: TRBJ2-3
clone size: -
CDR3 length: 14
CDR3 protein: CATSDFTRTDTQYF
CDR3 DNA: TGTGCCACCAGTGATTTTACTCGGACAGATACGCAGTATTTT

D gene: -
V gene: TRBV12-5
J gene: TRBJ1-4
clone size: once
CDR3 length: 15
CDR3 protein: CASGQMRTDGEKLFF
CDR3 DNA: TGTGCTAGTGGCCAGATGAGGACAGATGGCGAAAAACTGTTTTTT

D gene: -
V gene: TRBV12-3/TRBV12-4
J gene: TRBJ1-5
clone size: few
CDR3 length: 12
CDR3 protein: CASSNGPQPQHF
CDR3 DNA: TGTGCCAGCAGCAATGGACCTCAGCCCCAGCATTTT

D gene: TRBD1
V gene: TRBV15
J gene: TRBJ2-5
clone size: -
CDR3 length: 17
CDR3 protein: CATSSTGTGTLGETQYF
CDR3 DNA: TGTGCCACCAGCAGCACCGGGACAGGAACGTTAGGAGAGACCCAGTACTTC

D gene: -
V gene: TRBV9
J gene: TRBJ2-5
clone size: few
CDR3 length: 14
CDR3 protein: CASSVGGDQETQYF
CDR3 DNA: TGTGCCAGCAGCGTAGGAGGGGATCAAGAGACCCAGTACTTC

D gene: -
V gene: TRBV2
J gene: TRBJ2-2
clone size: -
CDR3 length: 16
CDR3 protein: CASSEAERRNTGELFF
CDR3 DNA: TGTGCCAGCAGTGAAGCGGAGAGGAGGAACACCGGGGAGCTGTTTTTT

D gene: -
V gene: TRBV4-2
J gene: TRBJ2-3
clone size: -
CDR3 length: 15
CDR3 protein: CASSQRGDVRDTQYF
CDR3 DNA: TGTGCCAGCAGCCAGAGAGGAGACGTCCGGGATACGCAGTATTTT

D gene: -
V gene: TRBV4-2
J gene: TRBJ2-5
clone size: -
CDR3 length: 13
CDR3 protein: CASSQREVETQYF
CDR3 DNA: TGTGCCAGCAGCCAACGAGAGGTAGAGACCCAGTACTTC

D gene: TRBD2
V gene: TRBV11-2
J gene: TRBJ2-3
clone size: once
CDR3 length: 18
CDR3 protein: CASSLSPTTSGGQDTQYF
CDR3 DNA: TGTGCCAGCAGCTTAAGTCCGACGACTAGCGGGGGACAAGATACGCAGTATTTT

D gene: -
V gene: TRBV5-1
J gene: TRBJ2-7
clone size: -
CDR3 length: 14
CDR3 protein: CASSSGRESDEQYF
CDR3 DNA: TGCGCCAGCAGCTCAGGACGGGAAAGTGACGAGCAGTACTTC

D gene: -
V gene: TRBV7-9
J gene: TRBJ2-7
clone size: -
CDR3 length: 14
CDR3 protein: CASSRDTLESEQYF
CDR3 DNA: TGTGCCAGCAGCCGGGACACCCTCGAATCCGAGCAGTACTTC

D gene: TRBD2
V gene: TRBV29-1
J gene: TRBJ2-3
clone size: few
CDR3 length: 16
CDR3 protein: CSAGGLAGRLTDTQYF
CDR3 DNA: TGCAGCGCCGGAGGACTAGCGGGGAGGCTCACAGATACGCAGTATTTT

D gene: TRBD1
V gene: TRBV18
J gene: TRBJ1-1
clone size: -
CDR3 length: 17
CDR3 protein: CASSPVRAGGLNTEAFF
CDR3 DNA: TGTGCCAGCTCACCCGTACGGGCAGGGGGGCTCAACACTGAAGCTTTCTTT